This T cell receptor (beta chain) was identified during a study of synovial regulatory T cells in juvenile arthritis. Data came from immunoSEQ multiplex PCR; TCRdb stores just in-frame clones and leaves some out. This listing includes 9,000 to 10,000 clones. The sequenced material came from Treg cells from blood. Stated subset: remaining (HLA-DR-negative) circulating blood Treg cells. The sequence was collected from a donor aged 2 to 35 with juvenile idiopathic arthritis.

This chain's CDR3 is CASRRNNEQFF. The rearrangement links TRBV27 to TRBJ2-1. Germline V gene sequence: CDR1 MNHEY, CDR2 SMNVEV (reference sequence). This CDR3 contains 11 residues. No DNA was logged.